This TCR beta chain came from a study of T cell responses to AZD1222 COVID-19 vaccine. Generated by immunoSEQ multiplex PCR, the TCRdb table keeps only in-frame clones and is missing some. Of approximately 110,000 clones listed, more than 70% were seen once; the top ten hold roughly 4.2%. This clone was detected once. Germline V gene data show CDR1 as GTSNPN and CDR2 as SVGIG (reference sequence). The CDR3 extends over 13 amino acids. Trimming removed 5 bases from V and 0 bases from J, with 8 bases in between. The sequence came from an adult in good health. The chain has TRBV30 and TRBJ1-3, with a weak D call TRBD1 (6 bases). This specimen was peripheral blood, taken on day 0 of AZD1222 vaccination. The CDR3 protein is CAWGGSSGNTIYF. In nucleotides, the CDR3 is TGTGCCTGGGGGGGCTCCTCTGGAAACACCATATATTTT.